Sequencing of this TCR beta chain was carried out in a study of PD-1 blockade in classical Hodgkin lymphoma. Whole-study results and caveats: Why the repertoires differ is still unclear, perhaps disease activity or prior therapy.

Brentuximab vedotin exposure varied among the patients, all of whom had relapsed after autologous stem cell transplantation. Profiling relied on immunoSEQ multiplex PCR, and the TCRdb table lists in-frame clones only, not all of them. The sample includes approximately 80,000 clones, roughly nine tenths seen only once; the top ten take 20% to 25%. Concerning this clone: What it recognizes is unknown.

Trimming took 0 bases from V and 2 from J, leaving 5 bases between them. CDR1 is SGHRS and CDR2 is YFSETQ in the germline V gene. The CDR3 extends over 13 amino acids. The material sequenced was peripheral blood mononuclear cells (PBMCs), taken at baseline. The V and J genes are TRBV5-1 and TRBJ2-5; D is unresolved. The sequence was obtained from a human donor with classical Hodgkin lymphoma. DNA of the CDR3: TGCGCCAGCAGCTTGGGGCAACAAGAGACCCAGTACTTC. It encodes CASSLGQQETQYF.